This T cell receptor (beta chain) came from a study of blood T cell repertoires in COVID-19. Turning to the study itself: Acute and convalescent COVID-19 samples came from the United States, Italy and Spain. T cells, B-cell-depleted T cells, or PBMCs supplied cDNA or gDNA.

In the original workflow: Reference gene primer amplification gave nucleated cell count estimates. This table comes from immunoSEQ multiplex PCR, and its TCRdb copy is limited to in-frame clones, with some not included. V, J and clone size reflect that table, while D and trimming were determined from the DNA. The table has 130,000 to 150,000 clones, roughly 84% seen once. This CDR3 contains 15 residues. Per germline, CDR1 SEHNR and CDR2 FQNEAQ (reference sequence). J was trimmed by 7 bases and V by 1 base; bases with no gene match: 4. This clonotype was sampled from a human donor with acute or convalescent COVID-19. The donor label of this sample is uncertain. The rearrangement uses TRBV7-9 and TRBJ1-6; 7 nucleotides match TRBD1. Sequenced: peripheral blood. CDR3 region: CASSLVAGGNSPLHF. The CDR3, as DNA: TGTGCCAGCAGCTTAGTGGCAGGGGGGAATTCACCCCTCCACTTT.